Included here is one TCR beta chain sequence, with context. The antigen it binds to is not known. Base qualities were left out, and no much larger clone turns up one base away. Each collaborating institution followed its own protocols to collect whole blood in K2EDTA tubes. For TCRbeta analysis, collaborators shipped samples as frozen whole blood, isolated PBMCs, or DNA extracted from either of those sample types. The data belong to a study of blood T cell repertoires in COVID-19 (TCRdb year 2020). Study-level background: Samples covering the acute and convalescent phases of COVID-19 were provided by collaborators in the United States, Italy and Spain. The material from the prospective study consisted of cDNA or gDNA derived from T cells, B-cell-depleted T cells, or PBMCs. The dataset comprised deeply sampled blood TCRbeta repertoires from subjects exposed to, actively infected with, or recovered from COVID-19. A freely available public database, intended as a resource for researchers studying the immune response to SARS-CoV-2, is where the repertoires were released. The samples were drawn from two sources: the first 160 participants of the ongoing ImmuneRACE study, and 1,000 to 1,500 subjects contributed by 6 global collaborators. Sample metadata almost always included a de-identified subject ID, COVID-19 status, age in years and sex. Where available, HLA class I and class II types were obtained from metadata supplied by the sample provider rather than from assay-based typing.

TCRbeta CDR3 regions were amplified from genomic DNA by means of the immunoSEQ Assay, a bias-controlled multiplex PCR. The source study handled its data this way. The number of nucleated cells in each sample was estimated from the amplification of reference gene primers within the assay. To quantify the absolute abundance of each unique TCRbeta CDR3 rearrangement, sequence reads were collapsed and filtered. Productive Simpson clonality was computed per sample as the square root of Simpson's diversity index over productive rearrangements. What TCRdb holds here is the immuneACCESS table cut down to in-frame rearrangements. Part of the clones is not present; checked against another copy, under half of the missing clones reflect an unresolved V gene, and the others are unexplained. The V and J calls and the clone size are those of that table, but D and trimming were determined from the DNA. The sample profile shows about 160,000 clones; approximately 82% of them were found once. Together, the top ten hold around 15% of the sample.

V is cut back by 5 bases and J by 8 bases, with 12 bases in the junction unmatched. The CDR3 starts with the cysteine, ends with the phenylalanine, and has 15 residues. Solely the CDR3 DNA is kept, with 45 bases framed from the first base. The germline V gene gives CDR1 as SGHTA and CDR2 as FQGNSA. Points the paper makes about the study in general: Clinical and demographic metadata were provided uncurated, with the amount varying by source and participant.

This receptor chain uses TRBV7-2 and TRBJ2-3, with 8 bases matching TRBD2. The sample taken for sequencing was peripheral blood. This clonotype was obtained from a human donor with acute or convalescent COVID-19. The donor label of this sample is uncertain. The encoded CDR3 is CASSPVPGLGGTQYF. The DNA reads as follows: TGTGCCAGCAGCCCCGTCCCGGGACTAGGGGGTACGCAGTATTTT.